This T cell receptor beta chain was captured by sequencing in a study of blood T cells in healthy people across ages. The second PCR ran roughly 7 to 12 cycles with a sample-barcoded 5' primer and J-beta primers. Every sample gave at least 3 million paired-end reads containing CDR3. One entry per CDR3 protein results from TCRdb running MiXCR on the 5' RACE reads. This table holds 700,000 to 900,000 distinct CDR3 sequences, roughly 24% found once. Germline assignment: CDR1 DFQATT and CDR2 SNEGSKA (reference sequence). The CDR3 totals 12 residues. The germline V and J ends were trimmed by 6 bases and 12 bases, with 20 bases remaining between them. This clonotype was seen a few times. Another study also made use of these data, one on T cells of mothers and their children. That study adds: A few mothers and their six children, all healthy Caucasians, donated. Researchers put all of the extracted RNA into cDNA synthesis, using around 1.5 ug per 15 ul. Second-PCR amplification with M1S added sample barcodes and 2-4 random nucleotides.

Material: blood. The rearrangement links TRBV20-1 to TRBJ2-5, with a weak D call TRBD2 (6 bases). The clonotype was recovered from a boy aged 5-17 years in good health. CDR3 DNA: TGCAGTGCCCGCGGGGAGGCCCTTCAGGAGTACTTC. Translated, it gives CSARGEALQEYF.